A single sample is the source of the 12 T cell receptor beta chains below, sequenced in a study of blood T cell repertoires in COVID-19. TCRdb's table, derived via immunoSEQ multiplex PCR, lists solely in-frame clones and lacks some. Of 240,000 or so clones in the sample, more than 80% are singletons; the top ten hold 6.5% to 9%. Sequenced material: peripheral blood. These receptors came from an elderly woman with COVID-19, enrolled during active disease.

The DNA of the CDR3 is TGTGCCAGCAGTTATCAGGATTGGCTAGCGGGTTATGAGCAGTACTTC. Translation: CASSYQDWLAGYEQYF. The chain carries TRBV6-2 or TRBV6-3 and TRBJ2-7; TRBD2 matches at 8 bases. The length of the CDR3 is 16 residues. CDR1 is MNHEY, CDR2 SVGEGT, per germline. V was pared by 3 bases and J by 7 bases, with 14 bases of the junction left unmatched.

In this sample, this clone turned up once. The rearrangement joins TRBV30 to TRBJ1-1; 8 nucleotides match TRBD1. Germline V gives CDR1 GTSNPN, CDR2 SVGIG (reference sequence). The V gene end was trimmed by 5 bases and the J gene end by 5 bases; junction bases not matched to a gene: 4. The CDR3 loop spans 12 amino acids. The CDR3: CAWDRGITEAFF. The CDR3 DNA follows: TGTGCCTGGGACAGGGGAATAACTGAAGCTTTCTTT.

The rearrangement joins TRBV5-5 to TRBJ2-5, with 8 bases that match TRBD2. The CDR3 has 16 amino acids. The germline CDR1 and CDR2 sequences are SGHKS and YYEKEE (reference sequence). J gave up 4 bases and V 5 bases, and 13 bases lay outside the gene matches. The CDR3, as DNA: TGTGCCAGCAGACTGATCCCCGGGAGGGAGGGAGAGACCCAGTACTTC. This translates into CASRLIPGREGETQYF.

The CDR3, as DNA: TGTGCCAGCACCCTGACTAGCGGTTACACCGGGGAGCTGTTTTTT. It translates to CASTLTSGYTGELFF. The chain employs TRBV7-3 and TRBJ2-2; the match to TRBD2 covers 9 bases. Germline-derived CDR1 and CDR2 are SGHTA and FQGTGA. The CDR3 is made up of 15 amino acids. J gave up 3 bases and V 7 bases, and 6 bases lay outside the gene matches.

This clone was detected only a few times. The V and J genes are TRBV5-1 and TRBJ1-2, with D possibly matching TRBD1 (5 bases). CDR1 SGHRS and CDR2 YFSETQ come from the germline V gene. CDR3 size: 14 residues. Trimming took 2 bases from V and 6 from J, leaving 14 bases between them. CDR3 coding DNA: TGCGCCAGCAGCTTTTCTTCAGGGCCGGATGGCTACACCTTC. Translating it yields CASSFSSGPDGYTF. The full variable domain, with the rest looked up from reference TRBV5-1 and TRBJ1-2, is KAGVTQTPRYLIKTRGQQVTLSCSPISGHRSVSWYQQTPGQGLQFLFEYFSETQRNKGNFPGRFSGRQFSNSRSEMNVSTLELGDSALYLCASSFSSGPDGYTFGSGTRLTVV.

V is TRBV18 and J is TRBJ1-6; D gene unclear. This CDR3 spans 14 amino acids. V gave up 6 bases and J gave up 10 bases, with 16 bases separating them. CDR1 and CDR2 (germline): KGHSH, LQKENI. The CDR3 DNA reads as TGTGCCAGCTCGGCGGACGGGGTGCGGTCACCCCTCCACTTT. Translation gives CASSADGVRSPLHF.

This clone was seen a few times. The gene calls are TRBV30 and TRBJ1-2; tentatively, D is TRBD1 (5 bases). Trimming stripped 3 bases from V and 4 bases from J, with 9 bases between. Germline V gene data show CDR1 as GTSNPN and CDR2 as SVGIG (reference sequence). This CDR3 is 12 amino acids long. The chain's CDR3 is CAWSDSAYGYTF. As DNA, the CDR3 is TGTGCCTGGAGCGACAGTGCCTATGGCTACACCTTC.

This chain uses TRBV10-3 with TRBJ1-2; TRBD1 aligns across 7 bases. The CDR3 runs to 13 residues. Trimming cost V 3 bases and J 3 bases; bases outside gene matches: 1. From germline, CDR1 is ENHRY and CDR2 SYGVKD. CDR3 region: CAISEDRDYGYTF. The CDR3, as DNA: TGTGCCATCAGTGAAGACAGGGACTATGGCTACACCTTC.

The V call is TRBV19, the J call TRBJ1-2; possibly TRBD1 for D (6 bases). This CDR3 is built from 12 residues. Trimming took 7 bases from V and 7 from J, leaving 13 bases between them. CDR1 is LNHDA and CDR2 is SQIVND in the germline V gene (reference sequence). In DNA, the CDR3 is TGTGCCAGTAAGGCCGGGGGGCTTGGCTACACCTTC. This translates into CASKAGGLGYTF.

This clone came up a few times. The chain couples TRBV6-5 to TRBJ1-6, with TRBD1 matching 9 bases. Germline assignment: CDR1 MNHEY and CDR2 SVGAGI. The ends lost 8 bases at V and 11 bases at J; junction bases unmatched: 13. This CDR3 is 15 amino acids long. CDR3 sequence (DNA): TGTGCCAGCCAGACGACCGGGACAGGGAAGACACCCCTCCACTTT. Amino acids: CASQTTGTGKTPLHF.

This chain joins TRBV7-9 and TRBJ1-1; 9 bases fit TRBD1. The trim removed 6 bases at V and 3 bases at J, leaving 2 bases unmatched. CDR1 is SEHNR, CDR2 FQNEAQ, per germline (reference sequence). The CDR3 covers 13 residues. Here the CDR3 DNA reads TGTGCCAGCAGTTGGACAGGGGACACTGAAGCTTTCTTT. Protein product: CASSWTGDTEAFF.

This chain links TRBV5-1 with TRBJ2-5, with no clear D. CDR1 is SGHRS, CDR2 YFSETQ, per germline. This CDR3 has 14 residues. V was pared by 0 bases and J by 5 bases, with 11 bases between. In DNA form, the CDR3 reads TGCGCCAGCAGCTTGGAGTTAGCTTCGGAGACCCAGTACTTC. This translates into CASSLELASETQYF.